This TCR beta chain was observed in a study of control samples from healthy donors and cancer patients. Trimming stripped 1 base from V and 2 bases from J, with 8 bases between. The CDR3 runs 14 residues. The V gene's germline CDR1 is SSHAT and CDR2 FNYEAQ (reference sequence). Sequenced by immunoSEQ multiplex PCR; TCRdb stores in-frame clones only, minus some. The data show more than 140,000 clones, around 90% seen once. Sequences were obtained from blood. The receptor was isolated from a man aged 18 to 30 in good health. The chain has TRBV7-7 and TRBJ2-5; D is uncertain. The CDR3 region has the DNA TGTGCCAGCAGCTTAGAGGCCAGTCAAGAGACCCAGTACTTC. Encoded protein: CASSLEASQETQYF. The whole variable domain, remainder taken from reference TRBV7-7 and TRBJ2-5, is GAGVSQSPRYKVTKRGQDVTLRCDPISSHATLYWYQQALGQGPEFLTYFNYEAQPDKSGLPSDRFSAERPEGSISTLTIQRTEQRDSAMYRCASSLEASQETQYFGPGTRLLVL.